These 30 T cell receptor beta chains share one sample of origin, sequenced in a study of shared T cell receptors in the human thymus. The method was immunoSEQ multiplex PCR; TCRdb's version includes in-frame clones alone and lacks a portion of them. The table has about 710,000 clones, around 87% seen once. These data are also associated with another study on human thymus T cells.

Sequenced input: thymocytes. The receptors were gathered from a boy under two years old with a congenital heart defect.

The rearrangement uses TRBV6-1 and TRBJ2-7; 11 nucleotides align to TRBD1. The junction had 5 bases not matched to a gene; V was cut back by 2 bases and J by 2 bases. The CDR3 has 16 amino acids. Germline CDR1 reads MNHNS; CDR2 reads SASEGT. In DNA, the CDR3 is TGTGCCAGCAGTGAAAACCCGGGACAGGGGGCCTACGAGCAGTACTTC. Its translation: CASSENPGQGAYEQYF.

The chain recombines TRBV19 with TRBJ2-1; 7 nucleotides line up with TRBD2. V lost 5 bases and J lost 6; bases outside the gene matches: 10. CDR3 length: 15 residues. The germline gives CDR1 LNHDA, CDR2 SQIVND (reference sequence). The CDR3 DNA is TGTGCCAGTAGTTCACTGGGAGGGCTAGCCAATGAGCAGTTCTTC. Its protein product is CASSSLGGLANEQFF.

The genes are TRBV7-6 and TRBJ2-5; TRBD1 matches at 7 bases. Judging by the DNA end, TRBJ2-7 fits better; the J call may be wrong. This CDR3 spans 13 amino acids. CDR1 SGHVS and CDR2 FNYEAQ come from the germline V gene. CDR3: CASSPGGPYEQYF. CDR3 DNA: TGTGCCAGCAGCCCAGGGGGACCCTACGAGCAGTACTTC.

The rearrangement uses TRBV7-9 and TRBJ1-2; 10 bases are shared with TRBD1. The CDR3 covers 15 residues. The J segment lost 6 bases and the V segment lost 4 bases, leaving 8 bases of the junction unmatched. CDR1 is SEHNR and CDR2 is FQNEAQ in the germline V gene (reference sequence). CDR3 DNA: TGTGCCAGCAGCTCACCGGGACAGGGGACCAATGGCTACACCTTC. Translated, it gives CASSSPGQGTNGYTF.

J is TRBJ1-5 and V is TRBV25-1; 7 positions match TRBD1. The V gene's germline CDR1 is MGHDK and CDR2 SYGVNS. The CDR3 sequence is 16 residues long. The J segment lost 3 bases and the V segment lost 4 bases, leaving 9 bases of the junction unmatched. DNA for the CDR3: TGTGCCAGCAGTGGAAAGGGGACAGATCCCAATCAGCCCCAGCATTTT. The encoded protein is CASSGKGTDPNQPQHF.

This clone was seen only once. The V and J genes are TRBV5-6 and TRBJ1-3, with 7 bases fitting TRBD1. J was trimmed by 0 bases and V by 1 base; bases with no gene match: 10. Per germline, CDR1 SGHDT and CDR2 YYEEEE. The CDR3 covers 18 residues. In DNA form, the CDR3 reads TGTGCCAGCAGCTTGCCCCCCCCAACAGGGGTCTCTGGAAACACCATATATTTT. Residues: CASSLPPPTGVSGNTIYF. Supplemented by reference TRBV5-6 and TRBJ1-3, the full variable domain reads DAGVTQSPTHLIKTRGQQVTLRCSPKSGHDTVSWYQQALGQGPQFIFQYYEEEERQRGNFPDRFSGHQFPNYSSELNVNALLLGDSALYLCASSLPPPTGVSGNTIYFGEGSWLTVV.

The table lists this clone with a count of one. This chain links TRBV7-6 with TRBJ1-1; weak D call: TRBD1 (5 bases). Germline V gene sequence: CDR1 SGHVS, CDR2 FNYEAQ. Trimming removed 5 bases from V and 1 base from J, with 11 bases in between. The CDR3 covers 14 residues. In DNA form, the CDR3 reads TGTGCCAGCAGCCACACTGACAGGAACACTGAAGCTTTCTTT. Translation gives CASSHTDRNTEAFF.

The rearrangement joins TRBV6-1 to TRBJ1-1, with TRBD1 identical over 10 bases. Germline CDR1 is MNHNS and CDR2 is SASEGT. This CDR3 has 15 amino acids. J lost 7 bases, V lost 2 bases, and 7 bases had no gene match. The CDR3 coding sequence is TGTGCCAGCAGTGAACTGGGACAGGGGCTCTTTGAAGCTTTCTTT. Encoded protein: CASSELGQGLFEAFF.

The chain is built from TRBV7-9 and TRBJ1-3; D not certain. Germline V gene sequence: CDR1 SEHNR, CDR2 FQNEAQ (reference sequence). Trimming removed 8 bases from V and 2 bases from J, with 13 bases in between. The CDR3 consists of 14 residues. This CDR3 reads CASSPEVAGNTIYF. The CDR3 DNA reads TGTGCCAGCTCACCGGAGGTCGCTGGAAACACCATATATTTT.

This clone was seen a handful of times. The chain's CDR3 is CASSLARTWKSPNTIYF. The CDR3 nucleotides read TGTGCCAGCAGCTTGGCCCGGACATGGAAAAGTCCAAACACCATATATTTT. The chain couples TRBV5-6 to TRBJ1-3; possible D gene TRBD1, 5 bases. This CDR3 is 17 amino acids long. Trimming shortened V by 0 bases and J by 6 bases, and 19 bases separated the two germline ends. Germline loops: CDR1 SGHDT, CDR2 YYEEEE.

The rearrangement joins TRBV28 to TRBJ2-1; 7 bases fit TRBD1. The CDR3 sequence is 17 residues long. The germline gives CDR1 MDHEN, CDR2 SYDVKM. V shed 2 bases, J shed 6 bases, and the junction held 13 bases outside the gene matches. DNA for the CDR3: TGTGCCAGCAGTTTAGCCAACGGGACAGAGACTTTCAATGAGCAGTTCTTC. Translating it yields CASSLANGTETFNEQFF.

V and J are TRBV15 and TRBJ2-7; possible D gene TRBD1, 6 bases. The length of the CDR3 is 18 residues. Germline V gene sequence: CDR1 LNHNV, CDR2 YYDKDF (reference sequence). Deletions cut 3 bases from V and 11 bases from J, with 32 bases between. The CDR3 region has the DNA TGTGCCACCAGCAGCAAGGAACTATCCTCGACAGGATTCTTAGGGGAGTACTTC. It codes for CATSSKELSSTGFLGEYF.

V usage is TRBV30 and J usage is TRBJ2-3, with 9 bases that match TRBD2. The V and J ends lost 1 base and 9 bases, in that order; junction bases with no gene match: 17. CDR1 GTSNPN and CDR2 SVGIG come from the germline V gene (reference sequence). The CDR3 sequence is 17 residues long. CDR3 bases: TGTGCCTGGAGTGATCCCCCCGGGACTAGCAGCAACATAACGCAGTATTTT. This sequence encodes CAWSDPPGTSSNITQYF.

This clone occurred once. The chain recombines TRBV7-2 with TRBJ1-1, with TRBD1 matching over 9 bases. The ends lost 5 bases at V and 1 base at J; junction bases unmatched: 5. The CDR3 sequence is 15 residues long. CDR1 SGHTA and CDR2 FQGNSA come from the germline V gene. CDR3: CASSPRDRANTEAFF. The CDR3 DNA reads TGTGCCAGCAGCCCCCGGGACAGGGCGAACACTGAAGCTTTCTTT. Supplemented by reference TRBV7-2 and TRBJ1-1, the full variable domain reads GAGVSQSPSNKVTEKGKDVELRCDPISGHTALYWYRQSLGQGLEFLIYFQGNSAPDKSGLPSDRFSAERTGGSVSTLTIQRTQQEDSAVYLCASSPRDRANTEAFFGQGTRLTVV.

V gene TRBV7-8 combines with J gene TRBJ1-2; 9 bases map to TRBD1. Germline CDR1 SGHVS, CDR2 FQNEAQ. J gave up 1 base and V 4 bases, and 7 bases lay outside the gene matches. The CDR3 runs to 16 residues. In DNA, the CDR3 is TGTGCCAGCAGCTCATCATGGACAGGGGTTAACTATGGCTACACCTTC. Translated, it gives CASSSSWTGVNYGYTF.

The chain is built from TRBV5-3 and TRBJ1-2; TRBD1 might be the D (6 bases). TRBV5-3 is an ORF, with its function uncertain. This CDR3 region has 14 residues. V shed 5 bases and J shed 0 bases, with 11 bases lying between them. The CDR3 DNA reads as TGTGCCAGAAGGAAACAGGGACCTAACTATGGCTACACCTTC. This sequence encodes CARRKQGPNYGYTF.

The chain carries TRBV19 and TRBJ1-4; maybe TRBD1 (6 bases). CDR3 size: 16 residues. The V end was cut by 4 bases, the J end by 5 bases, with 17 bases between. Germline assignment: CDR1 LNHDA and CDR2 SQIVND (reference sequence). The CDR3 protein is CASSTRGWTTNEKLFF. The CDR3 DNA is TGTGCCAGTAGTACCAGGGGTTGGACCACAAATGAAAAACTGTTTTTT.

This chain connects TRBV2 to TRBJ1-4; D remains ambiguous. Deletions cut 6 bases from V and 5 bases from J, with 7 bases between. This CDR3 contains 12 residues. Germline V CDR1 and CDR2: SNHLY, FYNNEI. CDR3 loop: CASRGGNEKLFF. Here the CDR3 DNA reads TGTGCCAGCAGGGGAGGGAATGAAAAACTGTTTTTT.

The rearrangement uses TRBV6-1 and TRBJ2-7, with TRBD2 identical over 7 bases. Germline loops: CDR1 MNHNS, CDR2 SASEGT. The CDR3 extends over 17 amino acids. V dropped 1 base and J dropped 4; count of bases not matched to a gene: 13. The CDR3 DNA sequence: TGTGCCAGCAGTGAAGGGTTTGACGGGGGGACCGCTTACGAGCAGTACTTC. Encoded protein: CASSEGFDGGTAYEQYF.

J is TRBJ1-1 and V is TRBV14, with D hard to call. This CDR3 has 13 amino acids. Trimming removed 1 base at V and 3 bases at J, with 6 bases between. Germline V lookup: CDR1 SGHDN, CDR2 FVKESK. This CDR3 is CASSQGGYTEAFF. For the CDR3, the DNA is TGTGCCAGCAGCCAAGGAGGGTACACTGAAGCTTTCTTT. Combining the CDR3 with reference TRBV14 and TRBJ1-1 gives the whole variable domain EAGVTQFPSHSVIEKGQTVTLRCDPISGHDNLYWYRRVMGKEIKFLLHFVKESKQDESGMPNNRFLAERTGGTYSTLKVQPAELEDSGVYFCASSQGGYTEAFFGQGTRLTVV.

This chain joins TRBV5-1 and TRBJ1-1; no clear D. The CDR3 has 13 residues. Trimming took 0 bases from V and 7 from J, leaving 10 bases between them. Germline values: CDR1 SGHRS, CDR2 YFSETQ. DNA for the CDR3: TGCGCCAGCAGCTTGGGGCACCCCATTGAAGCTTTCTTT. Protein product: CASSLGHPIEAFF. The complete variable domain, with remaining parts taken from reference TRBV5-1 and TRBJ1-1, reads KAGVTQTPRYLIKTRGQQVTLSCSPISGHRSVSWYQQTPGQGLQFLFEYFSETQRNKGNFPGRFSGRQFSNSRSEMNVSTLELGDSALYLCASSLGHPIEAFFGQGTRLTVV.

This clone was detected once. The chain employs TRBV7-9 and TRBJ2-7, with a weak D call TRBD1 (5 bases). This CDR3 comprises 14 residues. The V end lost 2 bases, the J end lost 2 bases, and 10 bases lay between the germline ends. Germline CDR1 SEHNR, CDR2 FQNEAQ (reference sequence). CDR3 amino acids: CASSLRGSTYEQYF. CDR3 nucleotide sequence: TGTGCCAGCAGCTTAAGGGGCAGTACCTACGAGCAGTACTTC.

This chain joins TRBV10-1 and TRBJ2-2; D gene unclear. This CDR3 is built from 14 residues. V lost 4 bases and J lost 3, with 9 bases in between. Germline values: CDR1 WNHNN, CDR2 SYGVQD (reference sequence). CDR3 in amino acids: CASSVQADTGELFF. The DNA of the CDR3 is TGCGCCAGCAGTGTCCAGGCCGACACCGGGGAGCTGTTTTTT.

CDR3 in amino acids: CASSCEEITGELFF. The CDR3 nucleotides read TGCGCCAGCAGCTGCGAGGAGATCACCGGGGAGCTGTTTTTT. The chain carries TRBV5-1 and TRBJ2-2; D not resolved. Trimming pared 3 bases from V and 4 bases from J, leaving 10 bases between. The V gene's germline CDR1 is SGHRS and CDR2 YFSETQ. This CDR3 is built from 14 residues.

This chain connects TRBV21-1 to TRBJ1-1. TRBV21-1 is an annotated pseudogene. This CDR3 has 17 residues. In DNA form, the CDR3 reads TGTGCCAGCAGCAAATTGTGTAAGCGGAACCCAAACACTGAAGCTTTCTTT. Amino acids: CASSKLCKRNPNTEAFF.

The chain combines TRBV10-3 with TRBJ2-1, with 12 bases lining up with TRBD2. Germline V gene lookup returns CDR1 ENHRY and CDR2 SYGVKD. Trimming cost V 5 bases and J 8 bases; bases outside gene matches: 7. There are 15 residues in the CDR3. The CDR3 reads CAISPGLAGTDEQFF. The CDR3 region has the DNA TGTGCCATCAGTCCCGGACTAGCGGGGACCGATGAGCAGTTCTTC.

This chain connects TRBV4-2 to TRBJ2-7; 8 bases are shared with TRBD2. The V segment lost 2 bases and the J segment 6 bases; nucleotides outside the gene matches: 3. Germline CDR1 reads LGHNA; CDR2 reads YNFKEQ. This CDR3 contains 13 residues. CDR3 loop: CASSQRRGVEQYF. CDR3 nucleotide sequence: TGTGCCAGCAGCCAAAGGCGGGGGGTCGAGCAGTACTTC.

The chain uses TRBV7-9 and TRBJ1-2; D is unresolved. CDR1 is SEHNR and CDR2 is FQNEAQ in the germline V gene (reference sequence). Between the trimmed V and J ends, which lost 5 bases and 8 bases, there was a span of 30 bases. This CDR3 spans 18 amino acids. This CDR3 reads CASSKSAPDPEPKEGYTF. In DNA, the CDR3 is TGTGCCAGCAGCAAATCCGCTCCAGACCCGGAACCGAAGGAGGGCTACACCTTC.

The chain carries TRBV25-1 and TRBJ1-4, with D perhaps matching TRBD1 (6 bases). This CDR3 is built from 13 residues. The ends were cut back, 7 bases at V and 10 bases at J, with 16 bases in the middle. Germline V gene lookup returns CDR1 MGHDK and CDR2 SYGVNS. The CDR3 is CASTTGKLGKLFF. The CDR3 region has the DNA TGTGCCAGCACCACAGGGAAGCTTGGAAAACTGTTTTTT.

In its sample, this clone was seen once. This chain connects TRBV6-6 to TRBJ2-1; 8 positions match TRBD1. CDR1 is MNHNY, CDR2 SVGAGI, per germline (reference sequence). The J segment lost 4 bases and the V segment lost 5 bases, leaving 4 bases of the junction unmatched. This CDR3 has 14 residues. CDR3 loop: CASSTGQGYNEQFF. In nucleotides, the CDR3 is TGTGCCAGCAGTACTGGACAGGGTTACAATGAGCAGTTCTTC.